These 3 T cell receptor beta chains were sequenced from one sample in a study of blood T cells in healthy people across ages. Sample-barcoded 5' priming and a J-beta primer mix drove a second PCR of roughly 6 to 12 cycles. TCRdb re-derived calls from the 5' RACE reads in MiXCR, one entry per CDR3 protein. The sample has approximately 800,000 distinct CDR3 sequences, approximately 24% seen once. These data also featured in a second study, about T cells of mothers and their children.

Sequenced input: blood. The source of these receptors is a boy aged 5-17 years in good health.

This clonotype was counted a few times. The chain recombines TRBV6-5 with TRBJ2-3, with 10 bases lining up with TRBD2. This CDR3 has 17 amino acids. Germline V gene data show CDR1 as MNHEY and CDR2 as SVGAGI. V was clipped by 0 bases and J by 3 bases; unmatched bases: 6. CDR3 protein: CASSYSILGLATDTQYF. CDR3 DNA: TGTGCCAGCAGTTACTCGATTCTGGGACTAGCGACAGATACGCAGTATTTT.

V is TRBV7-9 and J is TRBJ1-1, with D possibly being TRBD1 (5 bases). The germline V and J ends were trimmed by 5 bases and 7 bases, with 14 bases remaining between them. Germline CDR1 SEHNR, CDR2 FQNEAQ (reference sequence). This CDR3 has 13 residues. The CDR3 reads CASSPPGGNEAFF. For the CDR3, the DNA is TGTGCCAGCAGCCCCCCCGGGGGAAATGAAGCTTTCTTT. The whole variable domain, remainder taken from reference TRBV7-9 and TRBJ1-1, is DTGVSQNPRHKITKRGQNVTFRCDPISEHNRLYWYRQTLGQGPEFLTYFQNEAQLEKSRLLSDRFSAERPKGSFSTLEIQRTEQGDSAMYLCASSPPGGNEAFFGQGTRLTVV.

This clonotype was picked up a small number of times. An end of the junction differs from the germline gene, which may be a read error. The J gene is TRBJ2-3, the V gene TRBV7-2; TRBD1 is a possible D gene (5 bases). Germline CDR1 SGHTA, CDR2 FQGNSA. The CDR3 spans 18 residues. CDR3 loop: CASSPTPLQGPGTGTQYF. CDR3 bases: TGTGCCAGCAGCCCAACTCCTCTTCAGGGCCCCGGCACAGGTACGCAGTATTTT. Using reference TRBV7-2 and TRBJ2-3 for the parts outside the CDR3, the full variable domain is GAGVSQSPSNKVTEKGKDVELRCDPISGHTALYWYRQSLGQGLEFLIYFQGNSAPDKSGLPSDRFSAERTGGSVSTLTIQRTQQEDSAVYLCASSPTPLQGPGTGTQYFGPGTRLTVL.